This TCR beta chain was observed in a study of blood T cell repertoires in COVID-19. In the study overall: Sites in the United States, Italy and Spain provided acute and convalescent COVID-19 samples. PBMCs, B-cell-depleted T cells, or T cells were the source of the cDNA or gDNA that made up the material.

Ages ranged from about 18 to 89 years, with residence in about 23 US areas. Membership in each cohort depended on participant-reported clinical history. The J segment lost 5 bases and the V segment lost 5 bases, leaving 5 bases of the junction unmatched. CDR1 is MDHEN and CDR2 is SYDVKM in the germline V gene. The CDR3 extends over 15 amino acids. The repertoire was sequenced with immunoSEQ multiplex PCR; TCRdb's copy has only in-frame clones and lacks some. Of hundreds of thousands of clones in the sample, 80% to 90% were seen once. The chain recombines TRBV28 with TRBJ2-1; TRBD1 agrees at 11 bases. The sample comprised PBMCs or T cells enriched from blood (not recorded which). The TCR sequence derives from a woman in her forties or fifties with acute COVID-19. This CDR3 reads CASSGQGAGDNEQFF. In nucleotides, the CDR3 is TGTGCCAGCAGTGGACAGGGGGCAGGGGACAATGAGCAGTTCTTC.